This T cell receptor (beta chain) was found in a study of T cell responses to AZD1222 COVID-19 vaccine. Sequenced by immunoSEQ multiplex PCR; TCRdb stores in-frame clones only, minus some. The sample lists about 120,000 clones; less than 95% were seen once. The CDR3 consists of 14 residues. The germline V and J ends were trimmed by 5 bases and 6 bases, with 16 bases remaining between them. CDR1 is SGHAT, CDR2 FQNNGV, per germline. The chain joins TRBV11-2 to TRBJ1-2; no reliable D call. The sequence derives from an adult in good health. This specimen consisted of peripheral blood, obtained on day 0 of AZD1222 vaccination. The CDR3 spells CASSEVYAANGYTF. For the CDR3, the DNA is TGTGCCAGCAGCGAGGTCTATGCAGCGAATGGCTACACCTTC.